The entry below describes one T cell receptor (beta chain). This clonotype was detected ten times or more. Its target antigen remains unknown. Base qualities are missing; no much larger clone stands one base away. This entry belongs to a study of Graves' ophthalmopathy and Graves' hyperthyroidism (dated by TCRdb to the late 2010s). At the level of the whole study: Hyperthyroidism was considered stable if no progression to ophthalmopathy occurred within 18 months of follow-up. The study used TCR beta repertoire signatures to distinguish Graves' ophthalmopathy from Graves' hyperthyroidism and to predict progression to ophthalmopathy. In total, 135 blood samples were TCR-sequenced: 40 to 45 ophthalmopathy, 80 or so hyperthyroidism and approximately 17 hyperthyroidism-to-ophthalmopathy patients. A discovery set of 100 patients (43 ophthalmopathy, 60 or so stable hyperthyroidism) was enrolled to explore V-J signatures distinguishing ophthalmopathy from hyperthyroidism. An independent validation cohort comprised 18 to 20 hyperthyroidism patients and over 15 patients who later progressed from hyperthyroidism to ophthalmopathy. In over five hyperthyroidism patients, the T-cell repertoires found in thyroid tissue were compared with those found in blood. Following sample collection, hyperthyroidism patients were given methimazole at a starting dose of 30 mg daily, and ophthalmopathy patients were given high-dose intravenous methylprednisolone.

Study-wide findings and limitations: In cross-validation, the 13-signature model distinguished ophthalmopathy from stable hyperthyroidism with roughly 90% sensitivity and around 81% specificity, and in the test set the corresponding values were around 78% and 73%. Most expanded thyroid clonotypes with a frequency above 0.001 also appeared in blood, which suggests that blood repertoires may reflect the immune response in the thyroid. In validation, the model predicted ophthalmopathy progression with 55% to 71% sensitivity and about 73% specificity; more than ten predicted patients were CT-confirmed with GO in a median of 6.5 months. No statistical method was used to predetermine the sample size, and group allocation was not hidden from the investigators.

Patients with hyperthyroidism were aged 18 to 65 years, had been newly diagnosed, and had a disease duration of less than 2 months. Anyone with other autoimmune diseases, uncontrolled infections, pregnancy or lactation was excluded from the study. Clinical symptoms, serum thyroxine, TRAb, thyroid ultrasound and orbital computed tomography formed the basis of the diagnosis. Total RNA was extracted with Trizol reagent and quality-checked on an Agilent 2100 Bioanalyzer. The CDR3 numbers 13 residues from cysteine through phenylalanine. Only the CDR3 portion is preserved as DNA: 39 bases, with reading frame beginning at the first base. V drops 5 bases and J drops 3 bases, leaving 10 bases in between. Sequences MNHEY (CDR1) and SMNVEV (CDR2) are obtained from the germline V gene (reference sequence). TCR beta CDR3 regions were amplified from RNA transcripts for repertoire sequencing. The first round of RT-PCR was done with HTBI primers and the Qiagen OneStep RT-PCR kit, and was followed by a second round of multiplex PCR, then size selection and purification. The libraries underwent paired-end sequencing with 100 bp reads on an Illumina HiSeq2000. The study's own analysis went as follows. SOAPnuke was used to process the reads, throwing out any read that had adapters, had uncalled bases, had a mean Phred below 15, or lacked an exact constant-primer or identifier match. High-quality paired reads were merged with COPE v1.2.5. Each unique nucleotide sequence was defined as a clonotype, and clonotypes were aligned to IMGT TRB V, D and J references with MiTCR v1.1. Only V-J combinations with frequency above 0.0001 were analysed, covering approximately 99% of repertoires. A TCR clonal expansion and chaos score per V-J combination was defined as the ratio of F50 clonal expansion to chaos observed in the TCRdist matrix. Welch's t-statistics and random forest were used to narrow the features down to around twelve V-J combinations, which were then fed into a naive Bayes classifier. The Morisita-Horn index was used to measure how similar the thyroid and blood repertoires were. TCRdb reran the public reads through fastp at Q25 and MiXCR, keeping productive beta chains. Under each unique CDR3 protein, matching rows form one entry showing the most common genes and DNA. Clone size and V and J calls follow TCRdb, not the original study. Counted in this sample were about 550,000 distinct CDR3 sequences; 39% of them appeared once. About 4.2% of the sample is held by the ten biggest clonotypes.

This sequence uses TRBV27 and TRBJ1-2; a tentative D call is TRBD1 (5 bases match). The source material was peripheral blood or thyroid tissue (not recorded which). The sequence came from an adult man with Graves' hyperthyroidism. The nucleotide sequence is given as TGTGCCAGCAGTGCCAGGGTTGACTATGGCTACACCTTC. It translates to CASSARVDYGYTF.